This T cell receptor (beta chain) was recorded in a study of identical twins. Study results and limitations: Models underestimated out-of-frame TCR alpha sharing in monozygotic twins.

CDR1 is SGHTS, CDR2 YDEGEE, per germline. The length of the CDR3 is 15 residues. V was trimmed by 5 bases and J by 4 bases, leaving 17 bases between them. Comment on this clonotype: Its matching antigen is unknown.

MiXCR, run by TCRdb on the 5' RACE reads, gives a single entry per CDR3 protein. The data hold around 480,000 distinct CDR3 sequences, with 11% to 15% observed a single time. These sequences were also reported in another study, on yellow fever vaccine responses in identical twins.

Sequencing used CD4+ T cells sorted from blood. This clonotype was sampled from a woman aged 18-29 years in good health. The V gene is TRBV5-8, the J gene TRBJ2-3; a weak D match, TRBD1 (6 bases). CDR3 nucleotides: TGTGCCAGCAGTCGGCTGGACAGACGACCAGATACGCAGTATTTT. It translates to CASSRLDRRPDTQYF.